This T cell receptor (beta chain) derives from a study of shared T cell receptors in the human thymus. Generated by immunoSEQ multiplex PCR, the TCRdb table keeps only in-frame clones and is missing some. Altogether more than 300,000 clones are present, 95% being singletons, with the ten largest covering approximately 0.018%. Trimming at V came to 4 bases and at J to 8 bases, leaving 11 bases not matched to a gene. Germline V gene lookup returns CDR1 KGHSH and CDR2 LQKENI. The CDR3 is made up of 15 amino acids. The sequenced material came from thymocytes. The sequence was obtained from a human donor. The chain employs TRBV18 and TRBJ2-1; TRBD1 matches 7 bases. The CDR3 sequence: CASSHGTEYRDEQFF. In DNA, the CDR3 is TGTGCCAGCTCACACGGGACAGAATATCGCGATGAGCAGTTCTTC.